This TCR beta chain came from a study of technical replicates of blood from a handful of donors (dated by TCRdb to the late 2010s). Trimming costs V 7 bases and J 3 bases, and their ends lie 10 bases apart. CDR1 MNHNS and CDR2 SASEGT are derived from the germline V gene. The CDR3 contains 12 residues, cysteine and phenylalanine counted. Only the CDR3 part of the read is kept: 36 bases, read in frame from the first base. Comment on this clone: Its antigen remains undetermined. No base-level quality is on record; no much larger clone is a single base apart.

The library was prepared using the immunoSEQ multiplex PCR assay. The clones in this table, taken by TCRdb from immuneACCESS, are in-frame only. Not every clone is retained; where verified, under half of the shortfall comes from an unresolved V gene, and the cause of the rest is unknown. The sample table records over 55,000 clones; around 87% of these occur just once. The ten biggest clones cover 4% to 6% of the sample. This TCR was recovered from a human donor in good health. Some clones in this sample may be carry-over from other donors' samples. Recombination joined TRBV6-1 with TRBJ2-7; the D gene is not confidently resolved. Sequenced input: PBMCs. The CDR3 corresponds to CASTQQVYEQYF. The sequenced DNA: TGTGCCAGCACCCAGCAGGTCTACGAGCAGTACTTC.